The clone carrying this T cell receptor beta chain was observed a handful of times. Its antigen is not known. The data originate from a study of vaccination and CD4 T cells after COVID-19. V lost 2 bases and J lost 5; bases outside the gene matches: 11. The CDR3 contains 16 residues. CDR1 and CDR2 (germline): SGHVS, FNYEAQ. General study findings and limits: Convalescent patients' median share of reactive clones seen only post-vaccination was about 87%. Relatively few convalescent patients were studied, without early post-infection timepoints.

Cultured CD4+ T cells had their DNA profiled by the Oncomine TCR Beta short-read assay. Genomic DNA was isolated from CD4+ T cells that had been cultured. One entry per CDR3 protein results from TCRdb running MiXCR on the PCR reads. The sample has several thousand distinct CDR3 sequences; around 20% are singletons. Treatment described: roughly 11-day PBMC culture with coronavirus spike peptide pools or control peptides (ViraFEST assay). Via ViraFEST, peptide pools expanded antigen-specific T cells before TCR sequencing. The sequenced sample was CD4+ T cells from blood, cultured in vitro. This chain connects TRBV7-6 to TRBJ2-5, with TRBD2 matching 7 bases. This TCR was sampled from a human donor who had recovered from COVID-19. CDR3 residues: CASSLSRLDGRETQYF. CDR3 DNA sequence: TGTGCCAGCAGCTTAAGCCGATTGGACGGGAGGGAGACCCAGTACTTC.